These 32 T cell receptor beta chains were sequenced from one sample in a study of blood T cell repertoires in COVID-19. Measured with immunoSEQ multiplex PCR; TCRdb has only the in-frame clones, and not every one. The table has approximately 140,000 clones, around 85% seen once; the top ten hold under 3.5%. Sample: peripheral blood. Receptors originate from a man between 65 and 79 years old with acute or convalescent COVID-19.

The V call is TRBV19, the J call TRBJ1-2, with D tentatively TRBD1 (5 bases). This CDR3 contains 15 residues. Germline CDR1 and CDR2: LNHDA and SQIVND (reference sequence). V dropped 3 bases and J dropped 2 bases, with 13 bases sitting between them. The CDR3 coding sequence is TGTGCCAGTAGTATTTCGACAGCAGCCAACTATGGCTACACCTTC. It encodes CASSISTAANYGYTF.

J is TRBJ2-7 and V is TRBV30, with D possibly TRBD1 on 5 matching bases. Germline V gene lookup returns CDR1 GTSNPN and CDR2 SVGIG (reference sequence). V lost 3 bases and J 2 bases, leaving 14 bases between the germline ends. This CDR3 region has 14 residues. Here the CDR3 reads CAWSPGRVPYEQYF. The CDR3 nucleotides are TGTGCCTGGAGCCCCGGCAGGGTCCCCTACGAGCAGTACTTC.

This clone was seen only once. The gene calls are TRBV3-1 (or the pseudogene TRBV3-2) and TRBJ1-1, with 9 bases identical to TRBD1. The CDR3 length is 14 residues. The V segment lost 7 bases and the J segment 2 bases; nucleotides outside the gene matches: 5. Germline assignment: CDR1 LGHDT and CDR2 YNNKEL (reference sequence). CDR3 DNA sequence: TGTGCCAGCACAGGGACAGGGCGAAACACTGAAGCTTTCTTT. This codes for CASTGTGRNTEAFF.

The V call is TRBV5-5, the J call TRBJ2-7; TRBD1 aligns across 9 bases. After removal of 5 bases from V and 1 base from J, the junction contained 7 bases not matched to a gene. The CDR3 covers 15 residues. Germline loops: CDR1 SGHKS, CDR2 YYEKEE (reference sequence). The CDR3 bases are TGTGCCAGCAGACCCGGGACAGGGATGTCCTACGAGCAGTACTTC. Protein sequence: CASRPGTGMSYEQYF.

The J gene is TRBJ2-1, the V gene TRBV5-1; 10 nucleotides agree with TRBD2. This CDR3 has 15 residues. With 2 bases clipped from V and 10 bases from J, the junction kept 9 bases outside the gene matches. Germline lookup yields CDR1 SGHRS and CDR2 YFSETQ. The CDR3: CASSLSSGRAGEQFF. The CDR3 DNA sequence: TGCGCCAGCAGCTTAAGCAGCGGGAGGGCCGGAGAGCAGTTCTTC.

The V call is TRBV6-4, the J call TRBJ2-3, with 7 bases that match TRBD1. The CDR3 runs to 16 residues. Per germline, CDR1 MRHNA and CDR2 SNTAGT. V dropped 2 bases and J dropped 1; count of bases not matched to a gene: 6. Written as DNA, the CDR3 is TGTGCCAGCAGTGACAATCCCGGGACAGGCACAGATACGCAGTATTTT. Translated, it gives CASSDNPGTGTDTQYF.

This clone was counted between two and nine times. CDR3 nucleotides: TGTGCCAGCAGCGCAAGGAGACAGGCCCCATGGGAAAAACTGTTTTTT. It translates to CASSARRQAPWEKLFF. V gene TRBV13 combines with J gene TRBJ1-4; TRBD1 is a possible D gene (6 bases). Germline V gives CDR1 PRHDT, CDR2 FYEKMQ (reference sequence). The CDR3 runs to 16 residues. Deletions cut 5 bases from V and 8 bases from J, with 21 bases between.

This clone was seen only once. The rearrangement uses TRBV11-2 and TRBJ2-3; TRBD2 matches 9 bases. Unmatched junction bases numbered 5, after V lost 3 bases and J lost 1 base. This CDR3 region has 16 residues. The germline V gene encodes CDR1 SGHAT and CDR2 FQNNGV. The CDR3 spells CASSFAAGGGTDTQYF. The DNA for the CDR3 is TGTGCCAGCAGCTTTGCGGCGGGAGGGGGCACAGATACGCAGTATTTT.

The CDR3 reads CASSKGNRPGGVRDYGYTF. In DNA, the CDR3 is TGTGCCAGCAGCAAAGGGAACAGGCCCGGCGGGGTTAGAGACTATGGCTACACCTTC. The genes are TRBV21-1 and TRBJ1-2. TRBV21-1 is deemed a pseudogene. The CDR3 has 19 residues.

The chain uses TRBV28 and TRBJ2-7; 9 bases line up with TRBD1. The CDR3 has 15 amino acids. The V gene's germline CDR1 is MDHEN and CDR2 SYDVKM. V gave up 7 bases and J gave up 2 bases; unmatched junction bases: 9. This chain's CDR3 is CASIPRGQGTYEQYF. CDR3 bases: TGTGCCAGCATCCCTAGGGGACAGGGTACCTACGAGCAGTACTTC.

The J gene is TRBJ2-1, the V gene TRBV7-2, with a tentative D call TRBD2 (5 bases). The CDR3 totals 15 residues. V lost 1 base and J lost 0, with 7 bases in between. CDR1 and CDR2 from the germline V gene are SGHTA and FQGNSA. Here the CDR3 reads CASSLDGISYNEQFF. CDR3 sequence (DNA): TGTGCCAGCAGCTTAGACGGGATCTCCTACAATGAGCAGTTCTTC. Supplemented by reference TRBV7-2 and TRBJ2-1, the full variable domain reads GAGVSQSPSNKVTEKGKDVELRCDPISGHTALYWYRQSLGQGLEFLIYFQGNSAPDKSGLPSDRFSAERTGGSVSTLTIQRTQQEDSAVYLCASSLDGISYNEQFFGPGTRLTVL.

V gene TRBV7-9 combines with J gene TRBJ2-5; 10 bases map to TRBD1. The CDR3 is made up of 15 amino acids. J was trimmed by 2 bases and V by 3 bases; bases with no gene match: 3. CDR1 and CDR2 (germline): SEHNR, FQNEAQ (reference sequence). The CDR3 coding sequence is TGTGCCAGCAGCTTCGCGGGACAGGGGCAAGAGACCCAGTACTTC. Its translation is CASSFAGQGQETQYF.

A few counts support this clone. V usage is TRBV6-5 and J usage is TRBJ2-1; 7 bases fit TRBD1. Germline CDR1 is MNHEY and CDR2 is SVGAGI. The CDR3 covers 13 residues. With 6 bases clipped from V and 5 bases from J, the junction kept 4 bases outside the gene matches. For the CDR3, the DNA is TGTGCCAGCAGCCGGACAGGAGACAATGAGCAGTTCTTC. This gives the protein CASSRTGDNEQFF.

The CDR3 coding sequence is TGTGCCAGCAGCTTAGGTTCAGGACTTCAAGAGACCCAGTACTTC. Its translation: CASSLGSGLQETQYF. The chain is built from TRBV11-2 and TRBJ2-5, with D possibly TRBD2 on 5 matching bases. Trimming removed 1 base from V and 2 bases from J, with 11 bases in between. The length of the CDR3 is 15 residues. Germline V gene lookup returns CDR1 SGHAT and CDR2 FQNNGV.

This sequence joins TRBV9 and TRBJ2-3; 8 bases are shared with TRBD2. CDR1 is SGDLS and CDR2 is YYNGEE in the germline V gene. This CDR3 has 18 residues. V shed 4 bases and J 4 bases; nucleotides not matched to a gene: 17. The CDR3, as DNA: TGTGCCAGCAGCCCCGATGCCCCGGGACTAGGTCGTTCAGATACGCAGTATTTT. Protein product: CASSPDAPGLGRSDTQYF.

The CDR3 sequence is CASTERATGGNSPLHF. The CDR3, as DNA: TGTGCCAGCACCGAACGGGCGACAGGGGGCAATTCACCCCTCCACTTT. The genes are TRBV2 and TRBJ1-6, with 10 bases that match TRBD1. V shed 7 bases and J 7 bases; nucleotides not matched to a gene: 10. The CDR3 has 16 amino acids. CDR1 is SNHLY and CDR2 is FYNNEI in the germline V gene.

This clone was observed once. The genes are TRBV5-4 and TRBJ1-5; 9 bases map to TRBD1. The CDR3 has 16 residues. V was clipped by 4 bases and J by 5 bases; unmatched bases: 10. From germline, CDR1 is SGHNT and CDR2 YYREEE (reference sequence). CDR3 nucleotides: TGTGCCAGCAGCAACGCCGGGACAGGGCGAGATCAGCCCCAGCATTTT. The encoded protein is CASSNAGTGRDQPQHF.

This clone was recorded only once. J is TRBJ2-5 and V is TRBV15; 7 positions match TRBD2. Trimming took 10 bases from V and 5 from J; bases not matched to a gene: 4. Looked up from germline, CDR1 is LNHNV and CDR2 is YYDKDF (reference sequence). The CDR3 is 11 residues long. The CDR3 DNA follows: TGTGCCAGCGGGAGTACGGAGACCCAGTACTTC. Translation gives CASGSTETQYF.

The chain couples TRBV5-6 to TRBJ2-1, with 7 bases identical to TRBD2. The length of the CDR3 is 16 residues. Germline CDR1 is SGHDT and CDR2 is YYEEEE. The junction had 5 bases not matched to a gene; V was cut back by 0 bases and J by 2 bases. Here the CDR3 reads CASSLDFGTTYNEQFF. The CDR3 DNA sequence: TGTGCCAGCAGCTTGGACTTCGGGACTACCTACAATGAGCAGTTCTTC.

A single count supports this clone. The chain employs TRBV11-2 and TRBJ1-4; D remains unclear. The length of the CDR3 is 13 residues. Germline V gene lookup returns CDR1 SGHAT and CDR2 FQNNGV. V was clipped by 0 bases and J by 7 bases, with 6 bases between them. In DNA, the CDR3 is TGTGCCAGCAGCTTAGAACGGGGTGAAAAACTGTTTTTT. It codes for CASSLERGEKLFF.

The genes are TRBV5-5 and TRBJ2-4; no firm D call. V was cut by 4 bases and J by 6 bases, with 8 bases left in between. This CDR3 contains 12 residues. The germline V gene has CDR1 SGHKS and CDR2 YYEKEE (reference sequence). The CDR3 sequence is CASSISLNIQYF. CDR3 DNA: TGTGCCAGCAGCATCTCGTTAAACATTCAGTACTTC. Together with reference TRBV5-5 and TRBJ2-4, the CDR3 gives the full variable domain: DAGVTQSPTHLIKTRGQQVTLRCSPISGHKSVSWYQQVLGQGPQFIFQYYEKEERGRGNFPDRFSARQFPNYSSELNVNALLLGDSALYLCASSISLNIQYFGAGTRLSVL.

The chain is built from TRBV16 and TRBJ2-3, with 11 positions matching TRBD2. Trimming at V came to 0 bases and at J to 3 bases, leaving 5 bases not matched to a gene. The germline CDR1 and CDR2 sequences are KGHSY and FQNENV. This CDR3 spans 17 amino acids. CDR3: CASSQSGPSGRTDTQYF. In nucleotides, the CDR3 is TGTGCCAGCAGCCAATCGGGGCCTAGCGGGAGGACAGATACGCAGTATTTT.

The chain links TRBV18 to TRBJ2-1; 9 bases map to TRBD2. The germline V gene encodes CDR1 KGHSH and CDR2 LQKENI. V dropped 3 bases and J dropped 9; count of bases not matched to a gene: 9. The CDR3 consists of 15 residues. The CDR3 protein is CASSPIAGVGSEQFF. The CDR3 bases are TGTGCCAGCTCACCGATAGCGGGAGTGGGATCTGAGCAGTTCTTC.

The CDR3 protein is CASSSGQGSSYEQYF. Here the CDR3 DNA reads TGTGCCAGCAGCTCGGGACAGGGGAGCTCCTACGAGCAGTACTTC. The chain recombines TRBV5-4 with TRBJ2-7; the match to TRBD1 covers 10 bases. CDR1 SGHNT and CDR2 YYREEE come from the germline V gene (reference sequence). The V and J ends lost 3 bases and 0 bases, in that order; junction bases with no gene match: 3. This CDR3 comprises 15 residues.

V is TRBV7-2 and J is TRBJ2-5; maybe TRBD2 (6 bases). Germline V lookup: CDR1 SGHTA, CDR2 FQGNSA. The CDR3 is 16 residues long. Deletions cut 1 base from V and 4 bases from J, with 16 bases between. The CDR3 DNA follows: TGTGCCAGCAGCTTAGTTCGGCTAGCGAGACGAGAGACCCAGTACTTC. Its protein is CASSLVRLARRETQYF.

The chain uses TRBV19 and TRBJ2-5; D remains ambiguous. The V gene's germline CDR1 is LNHDA and CDR2 SQIVND (reference sequence). The V gene lost 1 base and the J gene lost 2 bases, with 5 bases spanning the gap. The CDR3 has 13 amino acids. DNA of the CDR3: TGTGCCAGTAGTATAGGGCCACAAGAGACCCAGTACTTC. It translates to CASSIGPQETQYF.

This clone was found once. The V gene is TRBV6-4, the J gene TRBJ2-7; D is ambiguous. CDR3 length: 10 residues. The V gene lost 7 bases and the J gene lost 12 bases, with 13 bases spanning the gap. The V gene's germline CDR1 is MRHNA and CDR2 SNTAGT. The DNA for the CDR3 is TGTGCCAGCACTAGTGGGTGTCGGTACTTC. This codes for CASTSGCRYF.

The chain recombines TRBV6-6 with TRBJ1-2; TRBD1 might be the D (6 bases). V was shortened by 5 bases and J by 0 bases, with 13 bases between the two germline ends. The CDR3 is 15 amino acids. CDR1 and CDR2 from the germline V gene are MNHNY and SVGAGI (reference sequence). The CDR3 coding sequence is TGTGCCAGCAGTACGCCCGGGACACCTAACTATGGCTACACCTTC. This codes for CASSTPGTPNYGYTF.

The chain employs TRBV28 and TRBJ1-2, with TRBD1 matching 10 bases. This CDR3 spans 14 amino acids. The germline V gene has CDR1 MDHEN and CDR2 SYDVKM. Losses at the gene ends were 7 bases for V and 4 bases for J; bases not matched to a gene: 6. CDR3 in amino acids: CASIPGTGVYGYTF. In DNA, the CDR3 is TGTGCCAGCATTCCCGGGACAGGGGTCTATGGCTACACCTTC.

This clone was observed once. The chain uses TRBV12-5 and TRBJ2-3, with TRBD2 matching over 9 bases. Trimming at V came to 7 bases and at J to 3 bases, leaving 17 bases not matched to a gene. CDR3 length equals 18 residues. Germline assignment: CDR1 LGHNT and CDR2 FRNRAP. The CDR3 loop is CASDRLAGTLFRTDTQYF. The CDR3 DNA reads TGTGCTAGTGACCGTCTAGCGGGGACCCTCTTTAGGACAGATACGCAGTATTTT.

The V call is TRBV28, the J call TRBJ2-1; D ambiguous. Deletions cut 3 bases from V and 1 base from J, with 4 bases between. Germline V gives CDR1 MDHEN, CDR2 SYDVKM. CDR3 length: 13 amino acids. CDR3: CASSFGSYNEQFF. DNA for the CDR3: TGTGCCAGCAGTTTCGGGTCCTACAATGAGCAGTTCTTC.

The CDR3 region is CASSQDLIATDTQYF. CDR3 in DNA: TGTGCCAGCAGCCAAGATCTGATAGCCACAGATACGCAGTATTTT. The genes are TRBV3-1 (or the pseudogene TRBV3-2) and TRBJ2-3; D gene uncertain. Trimming took off 0 bases at V and 2 bases at J, with 9 bases between the two ends. The CDR3 loop spans 15 amino acids. Germline V CDR1 and CDR2: LGHDT, YNNKEL (reference sequence).